This entry lists 27 T cell receptor beta chains sequenced from one sample in a study of cytomegalovirus exposure and HLA in healthy donors. Use of 60 Vbeta and 13 Jbeta primers characterized the PCR. Profiled with immunoSEQ multiplex PCR; TCRdb holds only in-frame clones, not every one. This sample has 150,000 to 200,000 clones, with around 82% found just once. Material for sequencing was PBMCs. Receptors were obtained from a woman aged 50 to 60 in good health and CMV-seropositive.

The rearrangement joins TRBV19 to TRBJ1-1; D is ambiguous. Trimming left V 7 bases short and J 1 base short, with 10 bases between. The germline V gene has CDR1 LNHDA and CDR2 SQIVND (reference sequence). This CDR3 contains 13 residues. CDR3 protein: CASTGVWNTEAFF. The CDR3 DNA is TGTGCCAGTACGGGTGTGTGGAACACTGAAGCTTTCTTT. The full variable domain, with the rest looked up from reference TRBV19 and TRBJ1-1, is DGGITQSPKYLFRKEGQNVTLSCEQNLNHDAMYWYRQDPGQGLRLIYYSQIVNDFQKGDIAEGYSVSREKKESFPLTVTSAQKNPTAFYLCASTGVWNTEAFFGQGTRLTVV.

The genes are TRBV6-5 and TRBJ1-4, with D perhaps matching TRBD1 (5 bases). V shed 7 bases and J shed 7 bases, with 13 bases lying between them. CDR1 is MNHEY and CDR2 is SVGAGI in the germline V gene. The CDR3 totals 13 residues. CDR3 in DNA: TGTGCCAGCATGGGGGAGCGGGGTGAAAAACTGTTTTTT. Its translation is CASMGERGEKLFF.

The chain uses TRBV7-9 and TRBJ2-7; TRBD2 agrees at 10 bases. Germline CDR1 SEHNR, CDR2 FQNEAQ (reference sequence). This CDR3 is built from 15 residues. The J segment lost 0 bases and the V segment lost 4 bases, leaving 3 bases of the junction unmatched. The CDR3 DNA follows: TGTGCCAGCAGCTCTCTAGCGGGGGACTCCTACGAGCAGTACTTC. This translates into CASSSLAGDSYEQYF.

The chain is built from TRBV2 and TRBJ1-3, with a tentative D call TRBD1 (5 bases). V was cut by 6 bases and J by 9 bases, with 12 bases left in between. There are 12 residues in the CDR3. Germline CDR1 reads SNHLY; CDR2 reads FYNNEI. The CDR3 bases are TGTGCCAGCAGGTTACAGGTAGCCACCATATATTTT. Its protein is CASRLQVATIYF.

The chain combines TRBV5-1 with TRBJ2-5; 12 nucleotides line up with TRBD2. Per germline, CDR1 SGHRS and CDR2 YFSETQ. After removal of 0 bases from V and 4 bases from J, the junction contained 10 bases not matched to a gene. The CDR3 loop spans 18 amino acids. This CDR3 reads CASSLVLAGGPVVETQYF. CDR3 coding DNA: TGCGCCAGCAGCTTGGTGCTAGCGGGGGGGCCGGTAGTAGAGACCCAGTACTTC.

The CDR3 loop is CASSWGTGEKGRDNSPLHF. The CDR3 DNA is TGCGCCAGCAGCTGGGGGACAGGGGAAAAGGGTAGGGATAATTCACCCCTCCACTTT. The chain links TRBV5-1 to TRBJ1-6; 10 nucleotides align to TRBD1. CDR1 is SGHRS, CDR2 YFSETQ, per germline. V lost 3 bases to trimming and J lost 5 bases; unmatched junction nucleotides: 14. CDR3 length: 19 residues.

This clone came up a few times. This chain connects TRBV12-5 to TRBJ2-7; possibly TRBD2 for D (5 bases). This CDR3 contains 14 residues. Germline lookup yields CDR1 LGHNT and CDR2 FRNRAP. V shed 6 bases and J shed 1 base, with 13 bases lying between them. The CDR3 bases are TGTGCTAGTGGCCTGAGAGGGATTTCCTACGAGCAGTACTTC. It yields the protein CASGLRGISYEQYF.

This chain uses TRBV4-2 with TRBJ2-1; 9 bases are shared with TRBD2. From germline, CDR1 is LGHNA and CDR2 YNFKEQ. The CDR3 runs to 17 residues. V was pared by 0 bases and J by 8 bases, with 11 bases of the junction left unmatched. The chain's CDR3 is CASSQESGAGGPYEQFF. In DNA, the CDR3 is TGTGCCAGCAGCCAAGAGTCGGGGGCGGGGGGGCCATATGAGCAGTTCTTC.

This chain joins TRBV6-1 and TRBJ1-5; D uncertain. The CDR3 spans 13 residues. Germline V gene lookup returns CDR1 MNHNS and CDR2 SASEGT. Trimming removed 10 bases from V and 1 base from J, with 11 bases in between. CDR3 sequence reads: CATSNWSNQPQHF. The CDR3 nucleotides are TGTGCCACGTCTAATTGGAGCAATCAGCCCCAGCATTTT.

The chain has TRBV5-1 and TRBJ2-5; the match to TRBD2 covers 13 bases. Trimming took 0 bases from V and 1 from J; bases not matched to a gene: 6. The CDR3 runs 18 residues. The germline CDR1 and CDR2 sequences are SGHRS and YFSETQ. The CDR3 here is CASSLATSGGPSQETQYF. The CDR3 region has the DNA TGCGCCAGCAGCTTGGCGACTAGCGGGGGGCCTTCCCAAGAGACCCAGTACTTC.

The J gene is TRBJ1-5, the V gene TRBV5-6; 9 bases are a match to TRBD1. The V and J ends lost 3 bases and 7 bases, in that order; junction bases with no gene match: 8. This CDR3 spans 15 amino acids. Germline CDR1 reads SGHDT; CDR2 reads YYEEEE. CDR3 amino acids: CASSSTRQGGQPQHF. In nucleotides, the CDR3 is TGTGCCAGCAGCTCGACACGACAGGGGGGACAGCCCCAGCATTTT.

The J gene is TRBJ1-1, the V gene TRBV5-4, with TRBD1 identical over 8 bases. The trim removed 3 bases at V and 4 bases at J, leaving 8 bases unmatched. This CDR3 comprises 15 residues. CDR1 is SGHNT and CDR2 is YYREEE in the germline V gene (reference sequence). The CDR3 is CASSSGQGIGTEAFF. The CDR3 region has the DNA TGTGCCAGCAGCTCCGGACAGGGAATTGGCACTGAAGCTTTCTTT. Drawing the rest from reference TRBV5-4 and TRBJ1-1, the complete variable domain is ETGVTQSPTHLIKTRGQQVTLRCSSQSGHNTVSWYQQALGQGPQFIFQYYREEENGRGNFPPRFSGLQFPNYSSELNVNALELDDSALYLCASSSGQGIGTEAFFGQGTRLTVV.

This clone was found a few times. The V gene is TRBV19, the J gene TRBJ1-3; tentative D call: TRBD1 (6 bases). Trimming removed 3 bases at V and 0 bases at J, with 15 bases between. The CDR3 loop spans 17 amino acids. Germline CDR1 LNHDA, CDR2 SQIVND (reference sequence). CDR3 loop: CASSISGQTFSGNTIYF. CDR3 bases: TGTGCCAGTAGTATCTCTGGACAGACCTTCTCTGGAAACACCATATATTTT.

The V gene is TRBV19, the J gene TRBJ1-2, with D possibly being TRBD1 (6 bases). The CDR3 has 17 amino acids. Germline V CDR1 and CDR2: LNHDA, SQIVND (reference sequence). Deletions cut 4 bases from V and 7 bases from J, with 25 bases between. CDR3 nucleotides: TGTGCCAGTAGTAGACCCGGGTGGTCGGGGGGCACAGGTGGCTACACCTTC. Translating it yields CASSRPGWSGGTGGYTF.

This rearrangement joins TRBV29-1 to TRBJ2-7; 9 bases line up with TRBD2. The CDR3 covers 15 residues. Germline CDR1 and CDR2: SQVTM and ANQGSEA. V lost 0 bases, J lost 5 bases, and 8 bases stayed unmatched. The CDR3 here is CSVEDRAGGLDEQYF. CDR3 coding DNA: TGCAGCGTTGAAGATAGGGCGGGGGGGCTTGACGAGCAGTACTTC.

The sample holds a few counts of this clone. V and J are TRBV28 and TRBJ1-4, with TRBD1 matching 9 bases. After removal of 6 bases from V and 6 bases from J, the junction contained 5 bases not matched to a gene. This CDR3 is 14 amino acids long. Germline V CDR1 and CDR2: MDHEN, SYDVKM. CDR3 sequence reads: CASRPTGGDEKLFF. The CDR3 bases are TGTGCCAGCAGACCAACAGGGGGCGATGAAAAACTGTTTTTT.

The rearrangement uses TRBV7-9 and TRBJ2-5; D call uncertain. Looked up from germline, CDR1 is SEHNR and CDR2 is FQNEAQ (reference sequence). V lost 2 bases and J lost 1, with 8 bases in between. The CDR3 runs 14 residues. CDR3 region: CASSLSGLQETQYF. Here the CDR3 DNA reads TGTGCCAGCAGCTTATCTGGGCTCCAAGAGACCCAGTACTTC.

This clone occurred a few times. This sequence joins TRBV4-2 and TRBJ2-5; D remains ambiguous. V was pared by 1 base and J by 0 bases, with 6 bases between. CDR1 and CDR2 (germline): LGHNA, YNFKEQ. CDR3 size: 14 residues. The CDR3 DNA sequence: TGTGCCAGCAGCCAAGGGGCAGACCAAGAGACCCAGTACTTC. Translated, it gives CASSQGADQETQYF.

This chain links TRBV9 with TRBJ2-7, with TRBD1 identical over 7 bases. The CDR3 is made up of 15 amino acids. Germline V gives CDR1 SGDLS, CDR2 YYNGEE. J was trimmed by 1 base and V by 0 bases; bases with no gene match: 4. This CDR3 is CASSVGTGQSYEQYF. CDR3 coding DNA: TGTGCCAGCAGCGTAGGGACAGGCCAATCCTACGAGCAGTACTTC.

The V gene is TRBV4-1, the J gene TRBJ2-5, with D possibly matching TRBD2 (5 bases). Germline V gene lookup returns CDR1 MGHRA and CDR2 YSYEKL. The CDR3 is made up of 16 amino acids. V shed 0 bases and J shed 4 bases, with 15 bases lying between them. The CDR3 region has the DNA TGCGCCAGCAGCCAAGAACCGGGCGGGTTGAGAGAGACCCAGTACTTC. The encoded protein is CASSQEPGGLRETQYF.

The rearrangement uses TRBV4-2 and TRBJ2-1; possibly TRBD2 for D (5 bases). Germline CDR1 LGHNA, CDR2 YNFKEQ. The CDR3 runs to 17 residues. V was pared by 6 bases and J by 1 base, with 19 bases between. DNA of the CDR3: TGTGCCAGCAGACCGAACCTAGCTCCGCTGTCCTACAATGAGCAGTTCTTC. Translation: CASRPNLAPLSYNEQFF.

The gene calls are TRBV9 and TRBJ2-3; a weak D match, TRBD2 (6 bases). CDR1 and CDR2 from the germline V gene are SGDLS and YYNGEE. The germline V and J ends were trimmed by 4 bases and 1 base, with 16 bases remaining between them. This CDR3 has 16 amino acids. The CDR3 nucleotides read TGTGCCAGCAGCTCCCGGGACGGAGGGGGCACAGATACGCAGTATTTT. It specifies CASSSRDGGGTDTQYF.

V is TRBV5-4 and J is TRBJ2-7; TRBD1 matches at 8 bases. V dropped 3 bases and J dropped 0; count of bases not matched to a gene: 2. The germline CDR1 and CDR2 sequences are SGHNT and YYREEE (reference sequence). This CDR3 has 14 amino acids. CDR3 sequence reads: CASSSGGRSYEQYF. In nucleotides, the CDR3 is TGTGCCAGCAGCTCAGGGGGCCGCTCCTACGAGCAGTACTTC.

The rearrangement uses TRBV4-1 and TRBJ1-4, with TRBD1 identical over 8 bases. Germline CDR1 reads MGHRA; CDR2 reads YSYEKL. The CDR3 has 15 amino acids. Germline trimming cut 3 bases from V and 7 bases from J; bases unmatched to any gene: 7. CDR3 in amino acids: CASSQVGGQVEKLFF. Here the CDR3 DNA reads TGCGCCAGCAGCCAGGTGGGGGGACAGGTTGAAAAACTGTTTTTT.

The chain couples TRBV23-1 to TRBJ1-6; D remains ambiguous. TRBV23-1 is an ORF for which the function is uncertain. V was shortened by 4 bases and J by 5 bases, with 3 bases between the two germline ends. There are 12 residues in the CDR3. For the CDR3, the DNA is TGCGCCAGCAGTCCCAATAATTCACCCCTCCACTTT. Translating it yields CASSPNNSPLHF.

This chain links TRBV29-1 with TRBJ1-2; the D gene is possibly TRBD1 (5 bases). V lost 6 bases and J 1 base, leaving 12 bases between the germline ends. The germline V gene encodes CDR1 SQVTM and CDR2 ANQGSEA. The CDR3 totals 13 residues. CDR3: CSVWGGINYGYTF. The CDR3 bases are TGCAGCGTCTGGGGGGGGATTAACTATGGCTACACCTTC.

This clone was observed once. The V call is TRBV6-5, the J call TRBJ1-1; D gene unclear. Trimming took off 4 bases at V and 1 base at J, with 7 bases between the two ends. Germline V lookup: CDR1 MNHEY, CDR2 SVGAGI. The length of the CDR3 is 13 residues. Here the CDR3 reads CASSSSRNTEAFF. DNA for the CDR3: TGTGCCAGCAGTTCATCGAGGAACACTGAAGCTTTCTTT.